The 30 T cell receptor beta chains below were found in one sample sequenced in a study of spatial heterogeneity in lung cancer. The time point: sample taken at primary tumor resection. From tumor, nontumor lung or frozen PBMC, whole RNA was taken unsorted for sequencing. Each CDR3 protein gets one entry after TCRdb re-called the 5' RACE reads with MiXCR. The repertoire holds tens of thousands of distinct CDR3 sequences, around 12% seen once, with roughly 4.2% in the top ten. Source: PBMCs, taken at surgery. These receptors all come from a male donor with early-stage non-small cell lung cancer.

In this sample, this clonotype turned up a few times. The gene calls are TRBV20-1 and TRBJ2-3; 10 nucleotides match TRBD2. The CDR3 has 15 amino acids. The germline V gene encodes CDR1 DFQATT and CDR2 SNEGSKA (reference sequence). V gave up 3 bases and J gave up 6 bases; unmatched junction bases: 9. The CDR3 is CSASLGTSDSDTQYF. The DNA for the CDR3 is TGCAGTGCTAGTCTCGGGACTAGCGACTCGGATACGCAGTATTTT.

The chain uses TRBV12-3 or TRBV12-4 and TRBJ2-1; TRBD1 aligns across 9 bases. The CDR3 has 14 residues. With 4 bases clipped from V and 8 bases from J, the junction kept 6 bases outside the gene matches. The CDR3: CASSSAQGADEQFF. The DNA of the CDR3 is TGTGCCAGCAGTTCCGCACAGGGGGCGGATGAGCAGTTCTTC.

This clonotype was counted many times. The V and J genes are TRBV12-5 and TRBJ2-3; possibly TRBD2 for D (5 bases). The V gene's germline CDR1 is LGHNT and CDR2 FRNRAP. The germline V and J ends were trimmed by 8 bases and 1 base, with 7 bases remaining between them. There are 12 residues in the CDR3. The CDR3: CASSGGTDTQYF. The CDR3 DNA sequence: TGTGCTAGTAGCGGTGGCACAGATACGCAGTATTTT.

This clonotype was detected ten times or more. The chain has TRBV29-1 and TRBJ1-2, with TRBD1 matching 8 bases. This CDR3 is built from 17 residues. In germline, CDR1 is SQVTM, CDR2 ANQGSEA. V shed 0 bases and J 4 bases; nucleotides not matched to a gene: 13. The CDR3 nucleotides are TGCAGCGTTGAAGACCCAGACAGGGGATGGGCAATCTATGGCTACACCTTC. It specifies CSVEDPDRGWAIYGYTF. Combining the CDR3 with reference TRBV29-1 and TRBJ1-2 gives the whole variable domain SAVISQKPSRDICQRGTSLTIQCQVDSQVTMMFWYRQQPGQSLTLIATANQGSEATYESGFVIDKFPISRPNLTFSTLTVSNMSPEDSSIYLCSVEDPDRGWAIYGYTFGSGTRLTVV.

This clonotype was found a few times. The chain recombines TRBV28 with TRBJ2-4; 9 positions agree with TRBD1. From germline, CDR1 is MDHEN and CDR2 SYDVKM. Unmatched junction bases numbered 6, after V lost 6 bases and J lost 3 bases. This CDR3 contains 15 residues. CDR3 coding DNA: TGTGCCAGCAGCGAACAGGGGGCGGTCAAAAACATTCAGTACTTC. It yields the protein CASSEQGAVKNIQYF. Together with reference TRBV28 and TRBJ2-4, the CDR3 gives the full variable domain: DVKVTQSSRYLVKRTGEKVFLECVQDMDHENMFWYRQDPGLGLRLIYFSYDVKMKEKGDIPEGYSVSREKKERFSLILESASTNQTSMYLCASSEQGAVKNIQYFGAGTRLSVL.

The chain employs TRBV3-1 and TRBJ1-5; TRBD1 might be the D (6 bases). CDR3 length: 15 amino acids. CDR1 and CDR2 from the germline V gene are LGHDT and YNNKEL (reference sequence). V was pared by 1 base and J by 4 bases, with 11 bases between. CDR3 bases: TGTGCCAGCAGCCAAGGAGGGGGAGGTAATCAGCCCCAGCATTTT. It codes for CASSQGGGGNQPQHF.

By share, this clonotype counts as medium-sized. V usage is TRBV7-9 and J usage is TRBJ1-1; D is uncertain. Germline CDR1 and CDR2: SEHNR and FQNEAQ (reference sequence). The germline V and J ends were trimmed by 0 bases and 7 bases, with 9 bases remaining between them. The CDR3 consists of 13 residues. The DNA for the CDR3 is TGTGCCAGCAGCTTAGCCGCAATGGATGAAGCTTTCTTT. It codes for CASSLAAMDEAFF.

This clonotype was seen a few times. CDR3 sequence: CASSLTPASEAFF. The CDR3 region has the DNA TGTGCCAGCAGCTTGACACCGGCTAGTGAAGCTTTCTTT. This chain connects TRBV5-4 to TRBJ1-1; D uncertain. From germline, CDR1 is SGHNT and CDR2 YYREEE (reference sequence). This CDR3 spans 13 amino acids. V lost 1 base to trimming and J lost 7 bases, with 11 bases between them.

In its sample, this clonotype was seen many times. This chain uses TRBV11-2 with TRBJ2-1; TRBD1 or TRBD2 may be the D gene (6 bases each). V was shortened by 2 bases and J by 8 bases, with 16 bases between the two germline ends. Per the germline V gene, CDR1 is SGHAT and CDR2 is FQNNGV. The CDR3 has 15 residues. CDR3 DNA sequence: TGTGCCAGCAGCTTATCTTCGGGGGCTATCGATGAGCAGTTCTTC. It translates to CASSLSSGAIDEQFF.

This clonotype showed up just a few times. This chain joins TRBV20-1 and TRBJ2-3; D is perhaps TRBD1 or TRBD2 (6 bases each). V lost 6 bases, J lost 4 bases, and 11 bases lay in between. The CDR3 extends over 12 amino acids. Germline V lookup: CDR1 DFQATT, CDR2 SNEGSKA (reference sequence). This chain's CDR3 is CSAPRGADTQYF. CDR3 in DNA: TGCAGTGCACCAAGGGGGGCAGATACGCAGTATTTT.

This chain joins TRBV14 and TRBJ2-2, with D perhaps TRBD1 or TRBD2 (5 bases each). The CDR3 is 15 amino acids. Germline CDR1 SGHDN, CDR2 FVKESK. Trimming shortened V by 4 bases and J by 4 bases, and 13 bases separated the two germline ends. In DNA, the CDR3 is TGTGCCAGCAGCCGGTCGGCCGGGACCACCGGGGAGCTGTTTTTT. Protein sequence: CASSRSAGTTGELFF.

This clonotype has more than one count but fewer than ten. The rearrangement uses TRBV11-3 and TRBJ2-1; 12 positions agree with TRBD2. The ends lost 0 bases at V and 2 bases at J; junction bases unmatched: 8. Germline V gives CDR1 SGHNT, CDR2 YENEEA. The CDR3 length is 19 residues. The CDR3, as DNA: TGTGCCAGCAGCTTAGACGGGACTAGCGGGCCGGGAACCTACAATGAGCAGTTCTTC. Translating gives CASSLDGTSGPGTYNEQFF.

This rearrangement joins TRBV19 to TRBJ2-1, with D possibly matching TRBD2 (5 bases). This CDR3 is built from 16 residues. The germline V gene encodes CDR1 LNHDA and CDR2 SQIVND (reference sequence). V was clipped by 5 bases and J by 3 bases, with 17 bases between them. The CDR3, as DNA: TGTGCCAGTAGTTCGGCGAGGGCCCAGGACTACAATGAGCAGTTCTTC. Residues: CASSSARAQDYNEQFF.

A few counts support this clonotype. The V gene is TRBV20-1, the J gene TRBJ2-7, with 7 bases aligning to TRBD1. Germline loops: CDR1 DFQATT, CDR2 SNEGSKA (reference sequence). The CDR3 covers 13 residues. Trimming took 6 bases from V and 6 from J; bases not matched to a gene: 11. The DNA of the CDR3 is TGCAGTGCCGCACCGACAGGGTCTGGCGAGCAGTACTTC. Residues: CSAAPTGSGEQYF.

This clonotype came up a few times. The V and J genes are TRBV20-1 and TRBJ1-2, with D possibly matching TRBD1 (5 bases). Germline CDR1 is DFQATT and CDR2 is SNEGSKA (reference sequence). This CDR3 comprises 12 residues. V dropped 7 bases and J dropped 4 bases, with 13 bases sitting between them. CDR3 sequence (DNA): TGCAGTGTCCGGGGACTGGTCTATGGCTACACCTTC. This translates into CSVRGLVYGYTF.

A note on this clonotype: Compared with germline, one end of the junction differs, possibly owing to a read error. This sequence joins TRBV7-9 and TRBJ1-3; D is ambiguous. The CDR3 sequence is 15 residues long. CDR1 is SEHNR and CDR2 is FQNEAQ in the germline V gene (reference sequence). The CDR3 loop is CTSSSGGLSGNTIYF. The CDR3 nucleotides are TGTACCAGCAGCTCCGGTGGGCTCTCTGGAAACACCATATATTTT.

A remark on this clonotype: An end of the junction differs from the germline gene, which may be a read error. The rearrangement joins TRBV2 to TRBJ2-6; D possibly matches TRBD1 or TRBD2 (5 bases each). The CDR3 is 16 residues long. From germline, CDR1 is SNHLY and CDR2 FYNNEI. CDR3 bases: TGTGTCAGCAGTGTCTTCCAGGGAGCTGGGGCCAACGTCCTGACTTTC. Amino acid sequence: CVSSVFQGAGANVLTF.

This clonotype turned up a few times. The chain links TRBV12-3 or TRBV12-4 to TRBJ2-2; the D gene could be TRBD1 or TRBD2 (5 bases each). Trimming took off 8 bases at V and 0 bases at J, with 10 bases between the two ends. The CDR3 is made up of 14 amino acids. In nucleotides, the CDR3 is TGTGCCAGCTCCCGGGGCCCGAACACCGGGGAGCTGTTTTTT. It encodes CASSRGPNTGELFF.

This clonotype was seen at least ten times. This chain joins TRBV29-1 and TRBJ1-1; D ambiguous. Germline CDR1 and CDR2: SQVTM and ANQGSEA. This CDR3 contains 12 residues. Trimming pared 1 base from V and 6 bases from J, leaving 9 bases between. The CDR3 sequence is CSVEGEDAEAFF. The CDR3 DNA reads TGCAGCGTTGAAGGGGAGGATGCTGAAGCTTTCTTT.

The V gene is TRBV3-1, the J gene TRBJ1-1, with D unresolved. CDR1 is LGHDT and CDR2 is YNNKEL in the germline V gene (reference sequence). Trimming stripped 0 bases from V and 7 bases from J, with 12 bases between. This CDR3 spans 14 amino acids. DNA of the CDR3: TGTGCCAGCAGCCAAGAGAGGAGGGAGAATGAAGCTTTCTTT. This codes for CASSQERRENEAFF. The entire variable domain, with the rest obtained from reference TRBV3-1 and TRBJ1-1, is as follows: DTAVSQTPKYLVTQMGNDKSIKCEQNLGHDTMYWYKQDSKKFLKIMFSYNNKELIINETVPNRFSPKSPDKAHLNLHINSLELGDSAVYFCASSQERRENEAFFGQGTRLTVV.

The count of this clonotype is one. The chain employs TRBV11-2 and TRBJ1-2, with D possibly matching TRBD1 (5 bases). The germline CDR1 and CDR2 sequences are SGHAT and FQNNGV. V lost 5 bases to trimming and J lost 8 bases, with 15 bases between them. The CDR3 is 13 residues long. The CDR3 here is CASSGEGVWGYTF. In DNA, the CDR3 is TGTGCCAGCAGCGGGGAAGGGGTGTGGGGCTACACCTTC.

This clonotype was counted at least ten times. A junction end diverges from the germline sequence, so it may reflect a read error. The rearrangement uses TRBV2 and TRBJ1-1, with a weak D call TRBD1 (6 bases). Looked up from germline, CDR1 is SNHLY and CDR2 is FYNNEI. The CDR3 totals 11 residues. CDR3 protein: CASSEIAGATF. The CDR3, as DNA: TGTGCCAGCAGTGAAATAGCAGGGGCTACGTTT. Supplemented by reference TRBV2 and TRBJ1-1, the full variable domain reads EPEVTQTPSHQVTQMGQEVILRCVPISNHLYFYWYRQILGQKVEFLVSFYNNEISEKSEIFDDQFSVERPDGSNFTLKIRSTKLEDSAMYFCASSEIAGATFGQGTRLTVV.

In DNA form, the CDR3 reads TGCAGCGTCGACCAGGGACAGGGCACCGAGCAGTACTTC. It translates to CSVDQGQGTEQYF. This chain uses TRBV29-1 with TRBJ2-7; 9 bases are shared with TRBD1. Germline CDR1 and CDR2: SQVTM and ANQGSEA. The trim removed 6 bases at V and 6 bases at J, leaving 9 bases unmatched. The length of the CDR3 is 13 residues.

The rearrangement uses TRBV2 and TRBJ2-2; 8 bases are a match to TRBD1. The CDR3 is 15 amino acids. The germline V gene has CDR1 SNHLY and CDR2 FYNNEI. The junction had 7 bases not matched to a gene; V was cut back by 5 bases and J by 5 bases. CDR3 loop: CASSSRDRITGELFF. The CDR3 DNA reads as TGTGCCAGCAGTAGCCGGGACAGGATTACCGGGGAGCTGTTTTTT. The variable domain in full, completed from reference TRBV2 and TRBJ2-2, reads EPEVTQTPSHQVTQMGQEVILRCVPISNHLYFYWYRQILGQKVEFLVSFYNNEISEKSEIFDDQFSVERPDGSNFTLKIRSTKLEDSAMYFCASSSRDRITGELFFGEGSRLTVL.

This clonotype is deemed medium-sized (0.01 to 0.1%). The V gene is TRBV4-1, the J gene TRBJ1-5, with D perhaps matching TRBD1 (5 bases). Germline lookup yields CDR1 MGHRA and CDR2 YSYEKL. This CDR3 has 15 residues. V was clipped by 4 bases and J by 4 bases, with 14 bases between them. CDR3 loop: CASSLPGTVNQPQHF. The CDR3 nucleotides read TGCGCCAGCAGCCTTCCCGGGACGGTGAATCAGCCCCAGCATTTT.

This clonotype was observed many times. CDR3 in DNA: TGCAGTGCCAAGCCGACTAGCGGTTACAATGAGCAGTTCTTC. This encodes CSAKPTSGYNEQFF. The chain uses TRBV20-1 and TRBJ2-1, with 9 bases matching TRBD2. CDR1 DFQATT and CDR2 SNEGSKA come from the germline V gene (reference sequence). This CDR3 has 14 amino acids. V dropped 6 bases and J dropped 4; count of bases not matched to a gene: 7.

V and J are TRBV28 and TRBJ2-3; 7 nucleotides match TRBD1. CDR3 length equals 16 residues. V lost 5 bases to trimming and J lost 4 bases; unmatched junction nucleotides: 12. The V gene's germline CDR1 is MDHEN and CDR2 SYDVKM. This chain's CDR3 is CASSGDRAVFSDTQYF. The CDR3 DNA is TGTGCCAGCAGTGGAGACAGGGCAGTTTTCTCAGATACGCAGTATTTT.

The rearrangement uses TRBV25-1 and TRBJ2-1; 8 positions match TRBD1. After removal of 7 bases from V and 7 bases from J, the junction contained 0 bases not matched to a gene. The length of the CDR3 is 11 residues. Germline CDR1 reads MGHDK; CDR2 reads SYGVNS. The CDR3 nucleotides are TGTGCCAGCAACAGGGGGAATGAGCAGTTCTTC. Protein sequence: CASNRGNEQFF.

Only a few counts were recorded for this clonotype. The rearrangement uses TRBV6-5 and TRBJ2-1; 14 nucleotides align to TRBD2. The CDR3 consists of 17 residues. Per germline, CDR1 MNHEY and CDR2 SVGAGI. V shed 6 bases, J shed 9 bases, and the junction held 13 bases outside the gene matches. The DNA for the CDR3 is TGTGCCAGCAGCCCGACTAGCGGGGGGGCTTCTTCGTTTGAGCAGTTCTTC. Translation gives CASSPTSGGASSFEQFF.

The chain links TRBV7-9 to TRBJ1-1; D remains unclear. This CDR3 comprises 14 residues. Germline lookup yields CDR1 SEHNR and CDR2 FQNEAQ (reference sequence). V lost 1 base, J lost 2 bases, and 8 bases lay in between. CDR3 protein: CASSLVHSNTEAFF. The CDR3 DNA reads TGTGCCAGCAGCTTAGTCCACAGCAACACTGAAGCTTTCTTT.